A single sample gave rise to the 8 T cell receptor beta chains below, sequenced in a study of OX40 agonist ivuxolimab in advanced cancers. The protocol was immunoSEQ multiplex PCR, while the TCRdb copy is restricted to in-frame clones and leaves out a portion. This sample yields just over 90,000 clones, of which approximately 92% are seen a single time; around 3.3% belongs to the top ten. The sequenced sample was CD4+ or CD8+ T cells sorted from blood, obtained in a trial of the OX40 agonist ivuxolimab. The receptors stem from an adult with an advanced solid tumor such as melanoma, head and neck, liver or kidney cancer.

The rearrangement links TRBV5-3 to TRBJ2-5; 8 bases align to TRBD1. TRBV5-3 is placed among ORFs of uncertain function. CDR3 length: 17 residues. V gave up 4 bases and J gave up 2 bases; unmatched junction bases: 13. The CDR3 is CARSPPVRTGNQETQYF. In nucleotides, the CDR3 is TGTGCCAGAAGCCCCCCTGTGAGGACAGGGAATCAAGAGACCCAGTACTTC.

The chain employs TRBV5-8 and TRBJ2-2; TRBD2 agrees at 7 bases. CDR1 is SGHTS and CDR2 is YDEGEE in the germline V gene. The CDR3 totals 15 residues. V was clipped by 4 bases and J by 3 bases; unmatched bases: 6. CDR3 region: CASSPGLVHTGELFF. The CDR3 region has the DNA TGTGCCAGCAGCCCCGGACTAGTTCACACCGGGGAGCTGTTTTTT.

This clone was observed once. The rearrangement links TRBV5-1 to TRBJ1-2, with D perhaps matching TRBD1 (5 bases). Germline CDR1 reads SGHRS; CDR2 reads YFSETQ. CDR3 size: 15 residues. Trimming pared 8 bases from V and 5 bases from J, leaving 22 bases between. This chain's CDR3 is CARNTGTNGGYGYTF. CDR3 in DNA: TGCGCCAGGAATACCGGGACCAATGGAGGGTATGGCTACACCTTC.

V and J are TRBV6-1 and TRBJ2-7; D unclear. V lost 11 bases, J lost 1 base, and 3 bases lay in between. In germline, CDR1 is MNHNS, CDR2 SASEGT. CDR3 length: 9 residues. The CDR3 bases are TGTGCCGCTTCCTACGAGCAGTACTTC. It yields the protein CAASYEQYF.

This chain joins TRBV27 and TRBJ1-1; no clear D gene. Germline CDR1 is MNHEY and CDR2 is SMNVEV (reference sequence). The CDR3 loop spans 15 amino acids. Trimming took off 2 bases at V and 3 bases at J, with 13 bases between the two ends. The CDR3 region is CASSLNRAPYTEAFF. The CDR3 DNA sequence: TGTGCCAGCAGTTTAAACCGGGCCCCCTACACTGAAGCTTTCTTT.

The chain links TRBV7-8 to TRBJ2-5; 7 bases map to TRBD2. Germline CDR1 and CDR2: SGHVS and FQNEAQ. V was pared by 5 bases and J by 5 bases, with 8 bases of the junction left unmatched. The CDR3 has 14 residues. The CDR3 coding sequence is TGTGCCAGCAGCCTCCGGGGGAGGGTGGAGACCCAGTACTTC. Its protein product is CASSLRGRVETQYF.

J is TRBJ1-2 and V is TRBV6-1; D is ambiguous. Trimming stripped 0 bases from V and 4 bases from J, with 9 bases between. This CDR3 is 14 amino acids long. Germline V gives CDR1 MNHNS, CDR2 SASEGT. CDR3 coding DNA: TGTGCCAGCAGTGAAGCCTCGGTCCTCTATGGCTACACCTTC. It specifies CASSEASVLYGYTF.

This rearrangement joins TRBV27 to TRBJ1-1, with unresolved D. The germline V and J ends were trimmed by 7 bases and 4 bases, with 10 bases remaining between them. The CDR3 is made up of 12 amino acids. CDR1 is MNHEY, CDR2 SMNVEV, per germline (reference sequence). The CDR3 coding sequence is TGTGCCAGCATGTCTGGGAGCACTGAAGCTTTCTTT. Amino acid sequence: CASMSGSTEAFF.